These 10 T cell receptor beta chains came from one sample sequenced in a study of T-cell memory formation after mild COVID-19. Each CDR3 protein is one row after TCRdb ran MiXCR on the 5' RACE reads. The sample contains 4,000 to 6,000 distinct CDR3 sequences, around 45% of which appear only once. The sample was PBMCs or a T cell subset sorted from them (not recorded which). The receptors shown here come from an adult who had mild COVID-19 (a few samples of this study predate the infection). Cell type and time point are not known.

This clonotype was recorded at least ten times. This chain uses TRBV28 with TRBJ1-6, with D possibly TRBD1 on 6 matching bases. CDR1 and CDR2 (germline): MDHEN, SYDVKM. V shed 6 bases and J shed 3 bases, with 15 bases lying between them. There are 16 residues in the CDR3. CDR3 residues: CASSPPTGRYNSPLHF. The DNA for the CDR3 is TGTGCCAGCAGCCCTCCGACAGGCCGCTATAATTCACCCCTCCACTTT.

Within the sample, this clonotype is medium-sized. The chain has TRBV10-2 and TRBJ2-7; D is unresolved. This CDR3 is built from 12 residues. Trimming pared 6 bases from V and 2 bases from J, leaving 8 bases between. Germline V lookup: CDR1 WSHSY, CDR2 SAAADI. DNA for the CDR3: TGCGCCAGCAGGGCAGAGACCTACGAGCAGTACTTC. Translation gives CASRAETYEQYF.

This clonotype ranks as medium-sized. CDR3 amino acids: CASSDPGNEQYF. The CDR3 nucleotides read TGTGCCAGCAGTGATCCGGGGAACGAGCAGTACTTC. The chain carries TRBV6-1 and TRBJ2-7, with a weak D call TRBD2 (5 bases). V gave up 3 bases and J gave up 5 bases, with 8 bases separating them. The CDR3 sequence is 12 residues long. Germline values: CDR1 MNHNS, CDR2 SASEGT.

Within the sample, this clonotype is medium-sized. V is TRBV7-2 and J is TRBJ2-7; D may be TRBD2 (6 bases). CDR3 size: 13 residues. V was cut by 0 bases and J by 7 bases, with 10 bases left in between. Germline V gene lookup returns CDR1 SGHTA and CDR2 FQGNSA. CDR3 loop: CASSLARGNEQYV. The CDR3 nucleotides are TGTGCCAGCAGCTTAGCCCGGGGGAATGAGCAGTACGTC.

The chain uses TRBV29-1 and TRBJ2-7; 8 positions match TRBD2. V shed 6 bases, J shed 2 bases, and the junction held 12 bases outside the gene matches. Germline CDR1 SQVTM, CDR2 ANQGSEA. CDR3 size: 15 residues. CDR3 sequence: CSVESLAGGAYEQYF. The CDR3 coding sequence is TGCAGCGTGGAGTCTCTTGCGGGAGGCGCCTACGAGCAGTACTTC.

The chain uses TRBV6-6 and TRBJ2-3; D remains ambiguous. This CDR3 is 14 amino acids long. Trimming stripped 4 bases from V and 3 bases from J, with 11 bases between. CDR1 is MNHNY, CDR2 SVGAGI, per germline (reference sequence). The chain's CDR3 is CASSSEPGTDTQYF. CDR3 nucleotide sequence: TGTGCCAGCAGTTCCGAACCAGGAACAGATACGCAGTATTTT.

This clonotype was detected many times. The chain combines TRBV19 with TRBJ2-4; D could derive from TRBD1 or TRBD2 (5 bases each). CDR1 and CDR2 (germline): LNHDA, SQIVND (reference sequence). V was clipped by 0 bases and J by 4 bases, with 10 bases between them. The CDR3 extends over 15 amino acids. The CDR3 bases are TGTGCCAGTAGTATAGATCGGGGCAGTAAAAACATTCAGTACTTC. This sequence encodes CASSIDRGSKNIQYF.

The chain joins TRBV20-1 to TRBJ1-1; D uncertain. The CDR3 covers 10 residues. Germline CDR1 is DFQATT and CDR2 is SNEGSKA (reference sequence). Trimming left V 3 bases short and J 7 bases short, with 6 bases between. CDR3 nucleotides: TGCAGTGCTAGTCGGAATGAAGCTTTCTTT. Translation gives CSASRNEAFF.

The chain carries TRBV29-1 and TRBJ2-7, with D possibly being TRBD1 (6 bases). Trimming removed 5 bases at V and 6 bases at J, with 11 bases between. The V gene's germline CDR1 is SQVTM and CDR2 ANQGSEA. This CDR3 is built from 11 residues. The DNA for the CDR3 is TGCAGCGTTTCACAGGGTCCCGAGCAGTACTTC. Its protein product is CSVSQGPEQYF.

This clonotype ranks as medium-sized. CDR3 region: CASSTRNQPQHF. The CDR3 DNA reads as TGTGCCAGCAGCACCCGAAATCAGCCCCAGCATTTT. The V gene is TRBV7-2, the J gene TRBJ1-5; D is ambiguous. V lost 5 bases and J lost 4, with 6 bases in between. This CDR3 region has 12 residues. Per germline, CDR1 SGHTA and CDR2 FQGNSA.